This TCR beta chain was sequenced during a study of T-cell reconstitution after alpha-beta-depleted transplantation in children. The germline V gene encodes CDR1 SGHRS and CDR2 YFSETQ. The CDR3 spans 14 residues. Deletions cut 0 bases from V and 5 bases from J, with 11 bases between. This clonotype turned up a few times. Using unique molecular identifiers, the investigators prepared the TCRbeta library. Using its own MiXCR run on the PCR reads, TCRdb lists one record per CDR3 protein. The table shows about 360,000 distinct CDR3 sequences, with 10% to 15% occurring only once. The chain is built from TRBV5-1 and TRBJ2-5, with D maybe TRBD2 (5 bases). The sequencing here drew on PBMCs, taken from the stem cell graft. This TCR came from a human donor who donated a stem cell graft to a child with Fanconi anemia. CDR3 sequence reads: CASSLASREETQYF. CDR3 nucleotide sequence: TGCGCCAGCAGCTTGGCTTCGAGGGAGGAGACCCAGTACTTC. Filled out from reference TRBV5-1 and TRBJ2-5, the complete variable domain reads KAGVTQTPRYLIKTRGQQVTLSCSPISGHRSVSWYQQTPGQGLQFLFEYFSETQRNKGNFPGRFSGRQFSNSRSEMNVSTLELGDSALYLCASSLASREETQYFGPGTRLLVL.